This T cell receptor beta chain emerged from a study of cytomegalovirus exposure and HLA in healthy donors. About this clone: Antigen unknown.

CDR1 SGHTA and CDR2 FQGNSA come from the germline V gene. J lost 5 bases, V lost 3 bases, and 9 bases had no gene match. The CDR3 extends over 17 amino acids. PCR used 60 Vbeta primers and 13 Jbeta primers. This table comes from immunoSEQ multiplex PCR, and its TCRdb copy is limited to in-frame clones, with some not included. Of roughly 90,000 clones listed, 80% are singletons. General study results and limits: A few V segments could not be told apart, such as TRBV6-2 and TRBV6-3, and were left out. A later examination showed that TCR association rates differed by HLA locus, with DRB1 most and HLA-C fewest. Some public TCRs appeared in many individuals, while most sequences were rare.

This receptor was identified in a man under 40 in good health and CMV-seronegative. The chain is built from TRBV7-2 and TRBJ2-1; TRBD2 aligns across 11 bases. The sample comprised PBMCs. DNA of the CDR3: TGTGCCAGCAGCTTGGCGTCTAGCGGGGGGCTGAACAATGAGCAGTTCTTC. This sequence encodes CASSLASSGGLNNEQFF.